The entry below gives a single TCR beta chain sequence along with its context. A far larger clone differs by one base, so this is likely a read error. Other DNA sequences from this sample encode an identical CDR3 as well. Isolated RNA was reverse transcribed into cDNA used as the sequencing template. Measured with immunoSEQ multiplex PCR; TCRdb has only the in-frame clones, and not every one. The repertoire holds some 190,000 clones, 60% seen once, with just over 1% in the top ten. This specimen belongs to a study of CD8+ T cells in alopecia areata. Treatment meaning: oral pan-JAK inhibitor, 5-10 mg twice daily. Germline CDR1 SEHNR, CDR2 FQNEAQ (reference sequence). The V end was cut by 2 bases, the J end by 4 bases, with 6 bases between. The CDR3 extends over 12 amino acids.

This rearrangement joins TRBV7-9 to TRBJ2-7; D ambiguous. The sequencing used CD4+ T cells sorted from blood, collected at week 24, from a patient treated with tofacitinib. This TCR was sampled from a human donor with alopecia areata. The CDR3 is CASSLQGYEQYF. Written as DNA, the CDR3 is TGTGCCAGCAGCTTACAAGGGTACGAGCAGTACTTC.